This T cell receptor (beta chain) derives from a study of identical twins (dated by TCRdb to 2016 to 2017). Some background on the complete study: TCR alpha and beta repertoires from monozygotic twins, unrelated adults of various ages and cord blood were deep-sequenced to test whether fetal clonotypes persist. To rule out contamination, the twin experiments were replicated at different times with different library preparation protocols. Paper-wide results and their limitations: Out-of-frame TCR alpha sharing in monozygotic twins was systematically underestimated by recombination models, whereas sharing between unrelated individuals was in agreement with the recombination models. Excess twin sharing in beta out-of-frame sequences was weaker because fewer shared sequences lowered the signal-to-noise ratio. Because the same donors could not be followed over many years, conclusions were based on cross-sectional statistical analysis. Zero-insertion analyses could be partly confounded by invariant T cells such as MAIT and iNKT, though diverse VJ usage argued against such confounding for most clonotypes. Abundant cord blood beta clonotypes carried fewer insertions; young adult naive repertoires showed a weaker similar trend, while memory repertoires showed none. Out-of-frame TCR alpha sequences shared between twins showed an excess of low generation-probability sequences compared with coincidental sharing between unrelated individuals.

For this chain, trimming is 6 bases at the V end and 6 bases at the J end, and the number of junction bases without a gene match is 10. CDR1 and CDR2 are drawn from the germline V gene (reference sequence): DFQATT, SNEGSKA. Including the terminal cysteine and phenylalanine, the CDR3 comprises 14 residues. Only the CDR3 part of the read is kept: 42 bases, read in frame from the first base. All donors were healthy Caucasians. The twin cohort comprised three pairs of female monozygotic twins, all aged about 18 to 29 years. Peripheral blood mononuclear cells were used as the source from which RNA for TCR libraries was isolated. The library was prepared using 5' RACE. These reads were obtained on an Illumina HiSeq 2000. Template switching introduced a universal primer binding site; the final cDNA contained a unique molecular identifier, enabling accurate counting of TCR cDNA molecules. Specific primers in the conserved constant-segment region were used to synthesize first-strand cDNA for TCR alpha and beta chains. To control for contamination, every cDNA library carried two barcodes: a SMART-Mk sample barcode plus Illumina barcodes. TruSeq adapter sequences along with Illumina sample barcodes were introduced in two successive PCR steps. The TCR alpha and beta cDNA libraries were sequenced on the Illumina HiSeq platform using custom primers. Concerning the study's data processing: Raw reads were processed with MiGEC to extract unique molecular identifiers, and MiXCR was used to determine CDR3 positions. For each individual, recombination models were inferred using an EM algorithm with the repgenHMM and IGoR tools. The tcR package in R was used for shared clonotype analysis, with sharing normalized by the product of cloneset sizes. To study raw recombination without the effects of thymic and clonal selection, out-of-frame nonproductive sequences were analyzed. TCRdb ran its own pipeline on the public reads, namely fastp trimming at Q25 and MiXCR clone calling, and kept in-frame beta chains. Identical CDR3 protein sequences are pooled into one entry, listed with their most common genes and DNA. These V and J calls originate from TCRdb's pipeline instead of the authors' own analysis. Present in this sample are 550,000 to 700,000 distinct CDR3 sequences, 9.5% to 10% of which were seen just once. Approximately 3% of the sample goes to the ten largest clones.

This clonotype occurred a few times. Which antigen it targets is not known. No much larger clone exists at a distance of one base, and base qualities are not known. A further study also used this sample, focusing on yellow fever vaccine responses in identical twins. The second paper states: The T cell response to vaccination in identical twins was reported by the authors to appear partly convergent and partly personalized. Focusing on identical twins, the study followed the T cell clones that responded to the vaccine, and did so with precision.

The sequenced sample consisted of PBMCs. The chain employs TRBV20-1 and TRBJ2-3, and 9 bases in between align with TRBD2. The sequence was collected from a woman aged 18-29 years in good health. CDR3 region: CSAIYASGKDTQYF. The nucleotide sequence is given as TGCAGTGCCATTTATGCTAGCGGGAAGGATACGCAGTATTTT.